This entry is about one T cell receptor (beta chain). Antigen: not known. The assay was immunoSEQ multiplex PCR, and TCRdb's table has in-frame clones only and misses some. Found here are about 320,000 clones, 86% of them singletons; the top ten hold 1.5% to 2.5%. Germline V gene lookup returns CDR1 DFQATT and CDR2 SNEGSKA (reference sequence). The CDR3 extends over 14 amino acids. V was clipped by 3 bases and J by 1 base, with 13 bases between them. Specified treatment: around 19 received Ad26.COV2.S at low or high dose, single or two shots; several received placebo; per-sample allocation not given. Samples analyzed were those drawn on day 63 after the first vaccine or placebo injection. Vaccine was an Ad26 vector expressing Wuhan-strain SARS-CoV-2 spike. The sample is drawn from a study of Ad26.COV2.S vaccination and SARS-CoV-2 variants. Study at large: In the study, Ad26.COV2.S was injected intramuscularly once, or twice 56 days apart.

Study findings and constraints: Breadth of non-spike TCRs did not differ between vaccinees and placebo recipients. A substantial breadth of spike-specific CD8+ and CD4+ T cell responses after vaccination has been reported.

Sequencing was performed on peripheral blood, taken in a trial of Ad26.COV2.S vaccine versus placebo. This clonotype was obtained from a person aged 18-60 years who received the Ad26.COV2.S COVID-19 vaccine or a placebo. This rearrangement joins TRBV20-1 to TRBJ2-7; D ambiguous. This CDR3 is CSASARTVSYEQYF. As DNA, the CDR3 is TGCAGTGCTAGTGCCCGGACGGTATCCTACGAGCAGTACTTC.